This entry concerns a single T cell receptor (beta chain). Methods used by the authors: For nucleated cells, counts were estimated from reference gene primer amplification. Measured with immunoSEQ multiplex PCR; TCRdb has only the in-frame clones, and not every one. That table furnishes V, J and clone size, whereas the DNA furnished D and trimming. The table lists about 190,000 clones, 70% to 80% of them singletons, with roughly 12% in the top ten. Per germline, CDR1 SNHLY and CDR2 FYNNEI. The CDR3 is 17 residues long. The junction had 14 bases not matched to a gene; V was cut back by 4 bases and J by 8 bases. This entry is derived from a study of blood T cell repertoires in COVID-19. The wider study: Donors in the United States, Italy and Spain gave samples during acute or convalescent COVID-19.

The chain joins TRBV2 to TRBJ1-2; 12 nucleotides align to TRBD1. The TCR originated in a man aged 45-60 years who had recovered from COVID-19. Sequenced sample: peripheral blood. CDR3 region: CASSAQYPGQGARGYTF. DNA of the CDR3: TGTGCCAGCAGTGCTCAGTACCCGGGACAGGGGGCGCGAGGCTACACCTTC.